This T cell receptor beta chain was captured in a study of blood T cell repertoires in COVID-19. As for the study in general: Some COVID-19 samples were acute and others convalescent; all came from the United States, Italy and Spain. T cells, B-cell-depleted T cells, or PBMCs supplied cDNA or gDNA.

Original handling: Amplification from reference gene primers served as the basis for estimated nucleated cell counts. Using immunoSEQ multiplex PCR, the repertoire was profiled, and TCRdb retains in-frame clones only, with some absent. D and trimming were read from the DNA, whereas the V and J calls and clone size are those reported in that table. Of around 340,000 clones in the sample, about 83% were seen once. This clone was recorded only once. This CDR3 is 13 amino acids long. Trimming shortened V by 5 bases and J by 9 bases, and 11 bases separated the two germline ends. The chain is built from TRBV12-3 or TRBV12-4 and TRBJ1-6, with a tentative D call TRBD1 (6 bases). Sequenced: peripheral blood. The sequence came from a man under 40 with active or convalescent COVID-19. The DNA for the CDR3 is TGTGCCAGCAGTGACAGGCAAGTTTCACCCCTCCACTTT. Translated: CASSDRQVSPLHF.